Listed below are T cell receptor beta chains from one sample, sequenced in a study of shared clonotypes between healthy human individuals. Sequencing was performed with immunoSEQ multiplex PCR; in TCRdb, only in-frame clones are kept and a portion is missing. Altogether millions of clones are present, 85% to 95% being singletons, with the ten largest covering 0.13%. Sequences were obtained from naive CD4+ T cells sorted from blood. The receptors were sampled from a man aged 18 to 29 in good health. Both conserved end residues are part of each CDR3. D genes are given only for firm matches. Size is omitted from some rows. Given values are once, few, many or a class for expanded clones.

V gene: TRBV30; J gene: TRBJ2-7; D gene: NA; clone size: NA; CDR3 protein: CAWSTRNYEQYF; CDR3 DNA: TGTGCCTGGAGTACAAGAAACTACGAGCAGTACTTC
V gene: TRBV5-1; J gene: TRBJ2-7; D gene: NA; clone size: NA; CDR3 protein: CASSPRQGAGEQYF; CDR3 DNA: TGCGCCAGCAGCCCGCGCCAGGGAGCAGGCGAGCAGTACTTC
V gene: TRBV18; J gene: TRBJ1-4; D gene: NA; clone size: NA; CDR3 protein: CAGSPAILATNEKLFF; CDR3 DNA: TGTGCCGGCTCACCGGCTATTCTTGCAACTAATGAAAAACTGTTTTTT
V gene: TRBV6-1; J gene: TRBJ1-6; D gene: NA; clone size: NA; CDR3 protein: CASSEIPGVGNSPLHF; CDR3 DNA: TGTGCCAGCAGTGAGATCCCAGGGGTAGGTAATTCACCCCTCCACTTT
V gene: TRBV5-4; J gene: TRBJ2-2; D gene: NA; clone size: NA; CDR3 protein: CASSLVGGTGELFF; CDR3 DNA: TGTGCCAGCAGCTTGGTTGGGGGCACCGGGGAGCTGTTTTTT
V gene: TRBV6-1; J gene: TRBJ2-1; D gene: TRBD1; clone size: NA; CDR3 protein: CASSVSDRGPYNEQFF; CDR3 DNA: TGTGCCAGCAGTGTATCAGACAGGGGCCCTTACAATGAGCAGTTCTTC
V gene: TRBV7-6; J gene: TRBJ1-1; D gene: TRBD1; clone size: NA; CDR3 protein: CASSPGTGSMNTEAFF; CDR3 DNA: TGTGCCAGCAGCCCCGGGACAGGGTCGATGAACACTGAAGCTTTCTTT
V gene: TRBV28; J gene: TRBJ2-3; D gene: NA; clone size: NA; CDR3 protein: CASSFDWAGKYTDTQYF; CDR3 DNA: TGTGCCAGCAGTTTTGACTGGGCGGGGAAATACACAGATACGCAGTATTTT
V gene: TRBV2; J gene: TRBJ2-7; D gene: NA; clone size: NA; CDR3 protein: CASRGAYEQYF; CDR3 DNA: TGTGCCAGCAGGGGCGCCTACGAGCAGTACTTC
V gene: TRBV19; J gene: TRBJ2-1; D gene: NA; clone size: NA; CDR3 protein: CASSIPAVEQFF; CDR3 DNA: TGTGCCAGTAGTATCCCGGCGGTGGAGCAGTTCTTC
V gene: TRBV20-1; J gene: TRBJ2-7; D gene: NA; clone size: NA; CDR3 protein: CSARPQGEQYF; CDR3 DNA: TGCAGTGCCCGGCCCCAGGGGGAGCAGTACTTC
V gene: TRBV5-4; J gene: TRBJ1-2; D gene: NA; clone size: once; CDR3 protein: CASRGTGYGYTF; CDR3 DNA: TGTGCCAGCAGGGGTACAGGTTATGGCTACACCTTC
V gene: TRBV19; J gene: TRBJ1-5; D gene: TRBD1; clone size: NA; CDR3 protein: CASSTDRTGVGQPQHF; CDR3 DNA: TGTGCCAGTAGTACAGATCGGACAGGTGTGGGGCAGCCCCAGCATTTT
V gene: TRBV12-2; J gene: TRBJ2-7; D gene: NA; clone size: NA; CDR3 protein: CASRPRGGLRTYEQYF; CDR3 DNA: TGTGCAAGTCGCCCTAGAGGGGGCTTAAGAACCTACGAGCAGTACTTC
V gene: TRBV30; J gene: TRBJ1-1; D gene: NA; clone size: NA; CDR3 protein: CAWRLAGGTEAFF; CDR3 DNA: TGTGCCTGGAGGCTGGCCGGGGGAACTGAAGCTTTCTTT
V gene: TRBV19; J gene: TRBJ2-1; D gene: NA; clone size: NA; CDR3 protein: CASSTTLGYNEQFF; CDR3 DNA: TGTGCCAGTAGTACGACCCTCGGCTACAATGAGCAGTTCTTC
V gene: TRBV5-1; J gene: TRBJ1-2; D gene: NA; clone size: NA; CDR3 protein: CASSLGGNSNYGYTF; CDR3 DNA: TGCGCCAGCAGCTTGGGAGGGAATTCTAACTATGGCTACACCTTC
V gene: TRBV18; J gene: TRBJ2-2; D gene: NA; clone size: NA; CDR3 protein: CASSPGASSTGELFF; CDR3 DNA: TGTGCCAGCTCACCGGGGGCCTCGAGCACCGGGGAGCTGTTTTTT
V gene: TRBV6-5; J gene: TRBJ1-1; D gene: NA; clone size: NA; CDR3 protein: CAREQGNTEAFF; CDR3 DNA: TGTGCCAGAGAACAGGGGAACACTGAAGCTTTCTTT
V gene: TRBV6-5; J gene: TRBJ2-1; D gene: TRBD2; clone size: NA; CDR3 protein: CATWTSGRDNEQFF; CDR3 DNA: TGTGCCACTTGGACTAGCGGGAGAGACAATGAGCAGTTCTTC
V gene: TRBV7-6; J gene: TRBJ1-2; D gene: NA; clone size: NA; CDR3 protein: CASSVGGGLYGYTF; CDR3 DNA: TGTGCCAGCAGCGTAGGAGGGGGTCTTTATGGCTACACCTTC
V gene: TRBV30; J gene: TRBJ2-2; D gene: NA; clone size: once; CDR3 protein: CAWFGTSNTGELFF; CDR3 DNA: TGTGCCTGGTTCGGGACTTCGAACACCGGGGAGCTGTTTTTT
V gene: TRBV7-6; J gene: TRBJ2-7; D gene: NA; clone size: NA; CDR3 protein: CASSLENQLYF; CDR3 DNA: TGTGCCAGCAGCTTAGAGAACCAACTGTACTTC
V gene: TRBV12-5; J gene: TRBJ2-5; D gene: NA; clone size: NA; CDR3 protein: CASGSSLRKGGETQYF; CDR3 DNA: TGTGCTAGTGGTTCCTCCCTTAGAAAAGGAGGGGAGACCCAGTACTTC
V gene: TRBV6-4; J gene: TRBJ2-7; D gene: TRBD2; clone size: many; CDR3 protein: CASRAGTNPYEQYF; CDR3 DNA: TGTGCCAGCAGGGCAGGGACTAACCCCTACGAGCAGTACTTC
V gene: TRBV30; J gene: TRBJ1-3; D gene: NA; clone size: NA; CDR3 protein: CAWSVQGGGRNTIYF; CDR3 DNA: TGTGCCTGGAGTGTACAAGGAGGGGGAAGAAACACCATATATTTT
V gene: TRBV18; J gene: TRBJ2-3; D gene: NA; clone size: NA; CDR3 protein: CASSPIQRTDTQYF; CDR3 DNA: TGTGCCAGCTCACCTATCCAGCGCACAGATACGCAGTATTTT
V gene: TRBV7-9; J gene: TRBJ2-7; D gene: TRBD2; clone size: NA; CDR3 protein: CASSPLGGAMNEQYF; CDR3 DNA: TGTGCCAGCAGCCCACTCGGGGGGGCAATGAACGAGCAGTACTTC
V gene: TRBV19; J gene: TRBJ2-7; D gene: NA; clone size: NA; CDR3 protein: CASSIDRHYEQYF; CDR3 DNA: TGTGCCAGTAGTATAGACAGGCACTACGAGCAGTACTTC
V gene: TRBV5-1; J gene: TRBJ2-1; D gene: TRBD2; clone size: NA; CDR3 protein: CASSFSLAGGREQFF; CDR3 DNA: TGCGCCAGCAGCTTTTCACTAGCGGGAGGGCGTGAGCAGTTCTTC
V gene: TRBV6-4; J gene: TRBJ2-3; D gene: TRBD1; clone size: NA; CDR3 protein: CASATGGGADTQYF; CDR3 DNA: TGTGCCAGCGCGACAGGGGGAGGTGCAGATACGCAGTATTTT
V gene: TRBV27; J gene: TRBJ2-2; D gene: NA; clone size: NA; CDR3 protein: CASSSTGTPIGELFF; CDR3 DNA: TGTGCCAGCAGCTCGACCGGGACCCCAATCGGGGAGCTGTTTTTT
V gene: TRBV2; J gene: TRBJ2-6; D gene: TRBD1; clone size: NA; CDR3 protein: CASRLDRAGANVLTF; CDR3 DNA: TGTGCCAGCAGGCTAGACAGGGCTGGGGCCAACGTCCTGACTTTC
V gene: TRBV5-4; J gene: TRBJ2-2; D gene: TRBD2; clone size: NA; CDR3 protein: CASSYGLVNTGELFF; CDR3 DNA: TGTGCCAGCAGCTACGGACTAGTGAACACCGGGGAGCTGTTTTTT
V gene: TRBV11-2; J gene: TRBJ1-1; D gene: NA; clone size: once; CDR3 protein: CASSLEATRGLTEAFF; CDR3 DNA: TGTGCCAGCAGCTTAGAGGCCACTCGGGGGTTGACTGAAGCTTTCTTT
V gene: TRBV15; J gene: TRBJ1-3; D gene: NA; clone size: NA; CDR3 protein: CATSRDGFASGNTIYF; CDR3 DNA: TGTGCCACCAGCAGAGATGGGTTCGCAAGTGGAAACACCATATATTTT
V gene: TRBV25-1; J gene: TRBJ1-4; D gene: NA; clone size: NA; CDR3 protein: CASGGGGYEKLFF; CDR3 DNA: TGTGCCAGCGGTGGGGGGGGTTATGAAAAACTGTTTTTT
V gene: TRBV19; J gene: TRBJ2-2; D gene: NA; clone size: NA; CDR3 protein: CASSIIMRQANTGELFF; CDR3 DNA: TGTGCCAGTAGTATTATTATGAGACAGGCGAACACCGGGGAGCTGTTTTTT
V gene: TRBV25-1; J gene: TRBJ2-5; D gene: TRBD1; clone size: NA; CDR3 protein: CASSARQGIQETQYF; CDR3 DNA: TGTGCCAGCAGTGCCCGACAGGGTATACAAGAGACCCAGTACTTC
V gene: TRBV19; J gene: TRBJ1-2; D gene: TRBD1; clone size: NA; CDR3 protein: CASSIDRRDRGHGYTF; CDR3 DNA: TGTGCCAGTAGTATAGATCGGAGGGACAGGGGTCATGGCTACACCTTC
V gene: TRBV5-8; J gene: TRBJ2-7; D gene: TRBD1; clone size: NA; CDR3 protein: CASSWGQGVLIHEQYF; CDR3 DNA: TGTGCCAGCAGCTGGGGCCAGGGGGTGCTCATCCACGAGCAGTACTTC
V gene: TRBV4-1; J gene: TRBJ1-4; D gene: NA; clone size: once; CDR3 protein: CASSQFSGTGSEKLFF; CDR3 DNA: TGCGCCAGCAGCCAATTCTCCGGGACCGGGAGTGAAAAACTGTTTTTT
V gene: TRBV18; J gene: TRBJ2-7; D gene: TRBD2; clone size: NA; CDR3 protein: CASSPASSGTSYEQYF; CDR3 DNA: TGTGCCAGCTCACCCGCTTCTAGCGGGACATCCTACGAGCAGTACTTC
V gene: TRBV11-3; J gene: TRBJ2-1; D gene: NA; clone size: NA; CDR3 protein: CASSLMGASYNEQFF; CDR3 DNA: TGTGCCAGCAGCTTAATGGGGGCCTCCTACAATGAGCAGTTCTTC
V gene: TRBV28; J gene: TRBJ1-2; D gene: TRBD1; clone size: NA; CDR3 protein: CASSQTGSYGYTF; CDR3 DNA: TGTGCCAGCAGTCAGACAGGGAGCTATGGCTACACCTTC
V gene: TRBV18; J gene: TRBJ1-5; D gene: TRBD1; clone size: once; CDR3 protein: CASSPQGASNQPQHF; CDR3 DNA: TGTGCCAGCTCACCGCAGGGGGCGAGCAATCAGCCCCAGCATTTT
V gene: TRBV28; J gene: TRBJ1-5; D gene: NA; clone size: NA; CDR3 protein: CASSLLTDQPQHF; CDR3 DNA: TGTGCCAGCAGTTTATTAACGGATCAGCCCCAGCATTTT
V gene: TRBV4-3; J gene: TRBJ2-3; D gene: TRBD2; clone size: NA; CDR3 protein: CASSQDLLLATDTQYF; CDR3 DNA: TGCGCCAGCAGCCAAGATCTATTACTAGCGACAGATACGCAGTATTTT
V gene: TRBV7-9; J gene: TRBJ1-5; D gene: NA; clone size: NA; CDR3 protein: CASSTGLMPQHF; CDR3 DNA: TGTGCCAGCAGTACGGGACTCATGCCCCAGCATTTT
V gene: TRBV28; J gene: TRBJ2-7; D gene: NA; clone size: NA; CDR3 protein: CASSLVSSSQLYEQYF; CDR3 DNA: TGTGCCAGCAGTTTGGTTTCTTCCAGCCAGCTCTACGAGCAGTACTTC
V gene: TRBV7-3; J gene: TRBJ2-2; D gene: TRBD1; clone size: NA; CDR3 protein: CASSGQGTGELFF; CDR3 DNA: TGTGCCAGCAGCGGACAGGGGACCGGGGAGCTGTTTTTT
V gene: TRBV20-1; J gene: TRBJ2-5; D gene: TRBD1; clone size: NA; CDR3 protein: CSADREETQYF; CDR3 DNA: TGCAGCGCCGACAGGGAAGAGACCCAGTACTTC
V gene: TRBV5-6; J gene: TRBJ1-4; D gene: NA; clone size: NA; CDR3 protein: CASSLVDRGSKGEKLFF; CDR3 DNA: TGTGCCAGCAGCCTGGTTGATCGCGGATCAAAGGGGGAAAAACTGTTTTTT
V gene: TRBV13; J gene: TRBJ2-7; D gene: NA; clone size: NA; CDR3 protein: CASSSPGDPYEQYF; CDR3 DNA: TGTGCCAGCAGCAGCCCAGGGGACCCCTACGAGCAGTACTTC
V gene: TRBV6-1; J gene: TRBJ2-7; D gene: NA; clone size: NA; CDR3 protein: CASSETGPPYEQYF; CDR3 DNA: TGTGCCAGCAGTGAAACAGGCCCCCCCTACGAGCAGTACTTC
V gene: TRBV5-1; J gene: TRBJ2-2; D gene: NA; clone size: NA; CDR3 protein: CASSFQGFNTGELFF; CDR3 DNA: TGCGCCAGCAGCTTCCAGGGGTTTAATACCGGGGAGCTGTTTTTT
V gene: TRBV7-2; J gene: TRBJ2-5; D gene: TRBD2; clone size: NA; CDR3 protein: CASSKGLAGIFRETQYF; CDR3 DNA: TGTGCCAGCAGCAAGGGACTAGCGGGCATTTTTAGGGAGACCCAGTACTTC
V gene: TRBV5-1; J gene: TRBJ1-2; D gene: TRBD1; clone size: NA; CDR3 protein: CASSLAPTGTGNYGYTF; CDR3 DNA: TGCGCCAGCAGCTTGGCACCAACTGGGACAGGGAACTATGGCTACACCTTC
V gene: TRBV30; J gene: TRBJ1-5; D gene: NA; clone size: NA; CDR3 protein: CAWSVRGRGNQPQHF; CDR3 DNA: TGTGCCTGGAGTGTACGAGGGAGGGGAAATCAGCCCCAGCATTTT